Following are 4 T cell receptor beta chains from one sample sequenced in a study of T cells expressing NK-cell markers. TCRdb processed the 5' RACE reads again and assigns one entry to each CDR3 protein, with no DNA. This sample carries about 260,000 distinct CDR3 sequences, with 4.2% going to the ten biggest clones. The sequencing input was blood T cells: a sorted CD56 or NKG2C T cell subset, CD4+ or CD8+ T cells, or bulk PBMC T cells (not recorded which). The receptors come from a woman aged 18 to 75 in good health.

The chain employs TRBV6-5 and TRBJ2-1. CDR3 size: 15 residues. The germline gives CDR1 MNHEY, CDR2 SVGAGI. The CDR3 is CASSSSRDSRPEQFF.

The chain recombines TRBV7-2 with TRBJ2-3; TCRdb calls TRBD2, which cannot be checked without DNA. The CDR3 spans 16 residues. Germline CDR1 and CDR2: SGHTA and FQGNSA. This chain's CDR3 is CASSQSGGPSTDTQYF.

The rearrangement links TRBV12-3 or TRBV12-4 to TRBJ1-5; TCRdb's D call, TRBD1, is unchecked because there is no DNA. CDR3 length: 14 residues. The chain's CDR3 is CASSPSFGGQPQHF.

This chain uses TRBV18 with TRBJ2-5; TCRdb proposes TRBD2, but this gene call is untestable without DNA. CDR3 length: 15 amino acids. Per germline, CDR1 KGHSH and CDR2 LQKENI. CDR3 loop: CASSPPGPGPSTQYF. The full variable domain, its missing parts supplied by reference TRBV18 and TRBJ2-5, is NAGVMQNPRHLVRRRGQEARLRCSPMKGHSHVYWYRQLPEEGLKFMVYLQKENIIDESGMPKERFSAEFPKEGPSILRIQQVVRGDSAAYFCASSPPGPGPSTQYFGPGTRLLVL.